Sequencing of this T cell receptor (beta chain) was carried out in a study of T cell responses to AZD1222 COVID-19 vaccine. Findings and limits, study-wide: Among vaccine-associated CD4 TCRs, coverage spanned spike, with dominance at 160-218 and 743-854. Repertoire samples came only from after the peak T cell response.

The CDR3 runs to 15 residues. Trimming shortened V by 6 bases and J by 0 bases, and 12 bases separated the two germline ends. Germline V gene data show CDR1 as WNHNN and CDR2 as SYGVQD (reference sequence). Whether given at about 4 or about 12 weeks, second doses were pooled. On this clone itself: Its specificity is unknown.

Sequencing was performed with immunoSEQ multiplex PCR; in TCRdb, only in-frame clones are kept and a portion is missing. This sample has about 170,000 clones, with about 83% found just once. The source is an adult who received the AZD1222 COVID-19 vaccine. This specimen was peripheral blood, taken 28 days after the second AZD1222 dose. The chain couples TRBV10-1 to TRBJ1-5; D unresolved. The CDR3 bases are TGCGCCAGCAGACAAATCAGGCATAGCAATCAGCCCCAGCATTTT. Encoded protein: CASRQIRHSNQPQHF.